This TCR beta chain was sequenced for a study of T cell responses to AZD1222 COVID-19 vaccine. Whole-study findings and limits: Per reports, nearly half of all spike-specific TCRs target regions that are unmutated in variants. Only 5 or 6 people who got AZD1222 tested seropositive at baseline. In a largely white British group with more females than males, clonal diversity was possibly underestimated.

The V gene end was trimmed by 0 bases and the J gene end by 5 bases; junction bases not matched to a gene: 10. The length of the CDR3 is 18 residues. Looked up from germline, CDR1 is MGHRA and CDR2 is YSYEKL. Only in-frame clones appear in the TCRdb table, and some are missing; sequencing was by immunoSEQ multiplex PCR. The sample holds around 110,000 clones, over 80% seen once. In its sample, this clone was seen once. The antigen remains unidentified. The TCR sequence derives from an adult who received the AZD1222 COVID-19 vaccine. The sample in question was peripheral blood, obtained 28 days after the second AZD1222 dose. The chain carries TRBV4-1 and TRBJ1-6, with 7 bases matching TRBD1. The CDR3 sequence is CASSQDWTTGRNNSPLHF. The CDR3 nucleotides are TGCGCCAGCAGCCAAGACTGGACGACAGGGAGGAATAATTCACCCCTCCACTTT.